This TCR beta chain is drawn from a study of T cells in Graves' hyperthyroidism and ophthalmopathy. V was pared by 3 bases and J by 8 bases, with 11 bases of the junction left unmatched. This CDR3 has 16 residues. Germline V gene data show CDR1 as MGHDK and CDR2 as SYGVNS. Whole-study results and caveats: Most thyroid clonotypes expanded above 0.001 appeared in blood too.

Subjects with ophthalmopathy showed a Clinical Activity Score no lower than 3, a NOSPECS grade no lower than 4, and a duration shorter than 3 months. Uncontrolled infection, other autoimmune disease, pregnancy or lactation barred patients from enrollment. This clonotype was observed many times. Its specificity is not known. TCR beta CDR3 regions were amplified from RNA. Researchers ran a first-round RT-PCR on the TCR CDR3 using the HTBI primer set. TCRdb re-called the multiplex PCR reads with MiXCR, one entry per CDR3 protein. The profile shows about 520,000 distinct CDR3 sequences, approximately 25% of them singletons.

This TCR was sampled from a woman aged 25 to 39 with Graves' ophthalmopathy. The chain recombines TRBV25-1 with TRBJ1-1, with 11 bases fitting TRBD1. The sequenced material came from blood. The CDR3 loop is CASSDVPGTGGEEAFF. The CDR3 bases are TGTGCCAGCAGTGACGTCCCCGGGACAGGGGGTGAGGAAGCTTTCTTT.